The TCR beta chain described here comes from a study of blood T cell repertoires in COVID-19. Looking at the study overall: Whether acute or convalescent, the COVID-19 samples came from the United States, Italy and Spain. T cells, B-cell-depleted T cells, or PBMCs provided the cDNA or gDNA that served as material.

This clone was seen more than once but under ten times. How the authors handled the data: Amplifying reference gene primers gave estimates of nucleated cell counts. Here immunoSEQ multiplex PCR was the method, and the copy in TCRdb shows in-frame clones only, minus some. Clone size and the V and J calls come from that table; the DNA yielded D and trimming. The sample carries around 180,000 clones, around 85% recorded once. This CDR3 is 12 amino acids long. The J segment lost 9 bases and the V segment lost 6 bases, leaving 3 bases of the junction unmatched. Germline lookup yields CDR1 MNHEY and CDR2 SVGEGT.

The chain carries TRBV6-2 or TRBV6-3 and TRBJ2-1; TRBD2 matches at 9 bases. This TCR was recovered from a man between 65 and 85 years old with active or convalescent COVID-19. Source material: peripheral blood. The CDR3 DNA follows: TGTGCCAGCAGCTTGACTAGCGGTGAGCAGTTCTTC. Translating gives CASSLTSGEQFF.